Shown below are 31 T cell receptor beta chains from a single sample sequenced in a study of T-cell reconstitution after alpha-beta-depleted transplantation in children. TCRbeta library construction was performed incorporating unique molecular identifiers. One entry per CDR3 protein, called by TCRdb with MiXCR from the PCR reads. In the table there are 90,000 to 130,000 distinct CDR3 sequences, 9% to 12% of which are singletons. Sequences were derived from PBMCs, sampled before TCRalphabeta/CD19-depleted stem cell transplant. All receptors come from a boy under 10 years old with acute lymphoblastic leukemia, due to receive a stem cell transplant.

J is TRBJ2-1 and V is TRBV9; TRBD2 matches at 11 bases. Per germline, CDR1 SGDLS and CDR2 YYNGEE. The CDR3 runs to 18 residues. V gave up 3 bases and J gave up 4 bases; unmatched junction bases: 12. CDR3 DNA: TGTGCCAGCAGCGACATAACGGGGACTAGCGGACAATACAATGAGCAGTTCTTC. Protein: CASSDITGTSGQYNEQFF. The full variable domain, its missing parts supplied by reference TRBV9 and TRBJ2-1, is DSGVTQTPKHLITATGQRVTLRCSPRSGDLSVYWYQQSLDQGLQFLIQYYNGEERAKGNILERFSAQQFPDLHSELNLSSLELGDSALYFCASSDITGTSGQYNEQFFGPGTRLTVL.

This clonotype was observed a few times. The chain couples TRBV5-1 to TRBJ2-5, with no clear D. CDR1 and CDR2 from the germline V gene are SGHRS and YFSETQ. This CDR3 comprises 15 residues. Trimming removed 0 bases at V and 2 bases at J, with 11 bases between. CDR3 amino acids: CASSLGVFPQETQYF. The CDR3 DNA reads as TGCGCCAGCAGCTTGGGGGTTTTCCCTCAAGAGACCCAGTACTTC.

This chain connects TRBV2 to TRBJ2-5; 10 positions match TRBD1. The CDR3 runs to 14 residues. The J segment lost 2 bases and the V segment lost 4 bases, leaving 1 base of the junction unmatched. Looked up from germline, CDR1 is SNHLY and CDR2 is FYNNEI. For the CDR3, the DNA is TGTGCCAGCAGTGGGACAGGGGGACAAGAGACCCAGTACTTC. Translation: CASSGTGGQETQYF. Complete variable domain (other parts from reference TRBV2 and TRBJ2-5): EPEVTQTPSHQVTQMGQEVILRCVPISNHLYFYWYRQILGQKVEFLVSFYNNEISEKSEIFDDQFSVERPDGSNFTLKIRSTKLEDSAMYFCASSGTGGQETQYFGPGTRLLVL.

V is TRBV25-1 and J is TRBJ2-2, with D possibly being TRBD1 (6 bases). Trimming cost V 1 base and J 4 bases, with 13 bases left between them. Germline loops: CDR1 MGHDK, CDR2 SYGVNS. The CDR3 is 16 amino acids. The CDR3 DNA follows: TGTGCCAGCAGTGAATCGGCAGGGGCCTCCACCGGGGAGCTGTTTTTT. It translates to CASSESAGASTGELFF.

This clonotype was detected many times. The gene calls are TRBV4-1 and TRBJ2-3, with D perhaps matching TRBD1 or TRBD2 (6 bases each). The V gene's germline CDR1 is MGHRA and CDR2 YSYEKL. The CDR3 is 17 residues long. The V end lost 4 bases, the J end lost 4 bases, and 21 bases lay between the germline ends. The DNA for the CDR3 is TGCGCCAGCAGCCTGGGGGCCGGGACTCAAACATCAGATACGCAGTATTTT. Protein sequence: CASSLGAGTQTSDTQYF.

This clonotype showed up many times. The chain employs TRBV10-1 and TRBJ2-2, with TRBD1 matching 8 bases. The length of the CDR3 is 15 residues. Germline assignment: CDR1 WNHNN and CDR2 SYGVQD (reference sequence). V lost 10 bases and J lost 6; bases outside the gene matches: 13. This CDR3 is CATKDREDGAGELFF. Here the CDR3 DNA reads TGCGCCACCAAGGACAGGGAGGATGGAGCCGGGGAGCTGTTTTTT.

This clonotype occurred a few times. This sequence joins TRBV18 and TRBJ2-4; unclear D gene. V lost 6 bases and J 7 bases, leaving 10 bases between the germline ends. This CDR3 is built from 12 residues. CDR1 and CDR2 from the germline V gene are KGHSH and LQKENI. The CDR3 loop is CASSPIQNIQYF. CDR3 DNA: TGTGCCAGCTCCCCGATTCAGAACATTCAGTACTTC.

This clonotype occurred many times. CDR3 residues: CASSAQGAGTEAFF. CDR3 DNA: TGCGCCAGCAGCGCGCAGGGGGCAGGGACTGAAGCTTTCTTT. The chain joins TRBV5-1 to TRBJ1-1, with 8 nucleotides matching TRBD1. Trimming at V came to 4 bases and at J to 5 bases, leaving 7 bases not matched to a gene. From germline, CDR1 is SGHRS and CDR2 YFSETQ. The CDR3 length is 14 residues.

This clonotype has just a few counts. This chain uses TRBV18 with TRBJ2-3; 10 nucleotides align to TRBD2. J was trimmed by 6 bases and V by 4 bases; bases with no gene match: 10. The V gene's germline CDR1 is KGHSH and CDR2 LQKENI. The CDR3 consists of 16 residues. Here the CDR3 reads CASSLLLAGSTDTQYF. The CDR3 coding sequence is TGTGCCAGCTCACTACTACTAGCGGGATCGACGGATACGCAGTATTTT. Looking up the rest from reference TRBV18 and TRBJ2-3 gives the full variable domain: NAGVMQNPRHLVRRRGQEARLRCSPMKGHSHVYWYRQLPEEGLKFMVYLQKENIIDESGMPKERFSAEFPKEGPSILRIQQVVRGDSAAYFCASSLLLAGSTDTQYFGPGTRLTVL.

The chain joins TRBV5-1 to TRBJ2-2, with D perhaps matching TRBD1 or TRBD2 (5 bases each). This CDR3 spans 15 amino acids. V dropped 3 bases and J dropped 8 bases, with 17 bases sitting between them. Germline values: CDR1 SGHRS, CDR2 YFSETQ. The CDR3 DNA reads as TGCGCCAGCAGCTCCCCGGGGCGGTCGACAGGGGAGCTGTTTTTT. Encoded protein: CASSSPGRSTGELFF.

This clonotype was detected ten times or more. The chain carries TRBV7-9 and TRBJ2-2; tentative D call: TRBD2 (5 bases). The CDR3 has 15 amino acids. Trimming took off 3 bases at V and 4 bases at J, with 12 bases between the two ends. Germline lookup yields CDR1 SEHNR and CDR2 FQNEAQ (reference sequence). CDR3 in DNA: TGTGCCAGCAGCTTGGGGAGCATGAGCACCGGGGAGCTGTTTTTT. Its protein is CASSLGSMSTGELFF. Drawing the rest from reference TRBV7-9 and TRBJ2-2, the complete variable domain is DTGVSQNPRHKITKRGQNVTFRCDPISEHNRLYWYRQTLGQGPEFLTYFQNEAQLEKSRLLSDRFSAERPKGSFSTLEIQRTEQGDSAMYLCASSLGSMSTGELFFGEGSRLTVL.

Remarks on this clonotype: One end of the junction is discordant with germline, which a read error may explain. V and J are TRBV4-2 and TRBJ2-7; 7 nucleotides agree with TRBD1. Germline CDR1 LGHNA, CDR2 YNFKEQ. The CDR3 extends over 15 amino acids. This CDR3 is CARSPGLHRGYEQYF. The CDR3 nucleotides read TGTGCCAGGAGCCCGGGGTTGCACAGGGGCTACGAGCAGTACTTC.

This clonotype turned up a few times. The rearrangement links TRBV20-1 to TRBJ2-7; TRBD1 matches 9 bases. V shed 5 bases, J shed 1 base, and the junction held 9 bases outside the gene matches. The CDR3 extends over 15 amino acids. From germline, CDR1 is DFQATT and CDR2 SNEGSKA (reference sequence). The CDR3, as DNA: TGCAGTGCTCCAGGTCCGGGACAGGGATCCTACGAGCAGTACTTC. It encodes CSAPGPGQGSYEQYF.

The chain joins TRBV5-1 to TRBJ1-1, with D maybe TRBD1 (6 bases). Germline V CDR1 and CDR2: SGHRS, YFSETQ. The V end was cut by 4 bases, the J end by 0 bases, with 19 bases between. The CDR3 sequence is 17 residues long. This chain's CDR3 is CASSQGPGHQMNTEAFF. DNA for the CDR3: TGCGCCAGCAGCCAGGGACCGGGACACCAAATGAACACTGAAGCTTTCTTT.

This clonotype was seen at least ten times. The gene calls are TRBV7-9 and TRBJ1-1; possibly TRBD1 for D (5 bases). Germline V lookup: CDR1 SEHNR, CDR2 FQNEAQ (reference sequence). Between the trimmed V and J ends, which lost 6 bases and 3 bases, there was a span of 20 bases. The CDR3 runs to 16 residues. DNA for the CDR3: TGTGCCAGCAGTTTGTCGGGAGGGGTCTTTGACACTGAAGCTTTCTTT. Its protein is CASSLSGGVFDTEAFF.

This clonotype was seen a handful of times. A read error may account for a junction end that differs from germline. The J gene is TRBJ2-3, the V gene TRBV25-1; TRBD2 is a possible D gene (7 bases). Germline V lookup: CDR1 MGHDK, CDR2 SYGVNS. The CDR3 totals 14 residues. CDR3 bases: TGTGTCAGCCGAGCGGCGGGGGCCACAGATACGCAGTATTTT. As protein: CVSRAAGATDTQYF.

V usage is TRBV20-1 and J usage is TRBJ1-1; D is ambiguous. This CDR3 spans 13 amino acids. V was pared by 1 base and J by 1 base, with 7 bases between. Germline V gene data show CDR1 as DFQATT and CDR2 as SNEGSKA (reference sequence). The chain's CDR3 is CSARVRANTEAFF. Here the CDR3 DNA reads TGCAGTGCTAGAGTTAGGGCGAACACTGAAGCTTTCTTT.

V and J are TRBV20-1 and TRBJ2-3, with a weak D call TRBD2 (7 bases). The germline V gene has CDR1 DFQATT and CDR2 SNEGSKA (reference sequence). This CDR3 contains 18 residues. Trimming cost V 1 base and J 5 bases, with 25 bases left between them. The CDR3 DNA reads TGCAGTGCTAGAGCGCGGGGGCGGGACTACCGCCGCGGAGATACGCAGTATTTT. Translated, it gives CSARARGRDYRRGDTQYF.

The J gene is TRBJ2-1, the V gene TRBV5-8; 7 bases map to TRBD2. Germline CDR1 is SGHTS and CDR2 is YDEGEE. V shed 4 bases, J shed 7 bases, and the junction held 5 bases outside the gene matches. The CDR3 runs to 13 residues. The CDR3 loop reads CASSVGGRNEQFF. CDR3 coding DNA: TGTGCCAGCAGCGTGGGGGGGAGGAATGAGCAGTTCTTC.

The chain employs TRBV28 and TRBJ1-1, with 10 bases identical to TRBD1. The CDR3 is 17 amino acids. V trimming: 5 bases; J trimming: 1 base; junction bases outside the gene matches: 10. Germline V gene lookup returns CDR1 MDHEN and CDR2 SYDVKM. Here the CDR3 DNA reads TGTGCCAGCAGTCAATCTCCGGGACAGGGGCCGAACACTGAAGCTTTCTTT. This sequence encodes CASSQSPGQGPNTEAFF.

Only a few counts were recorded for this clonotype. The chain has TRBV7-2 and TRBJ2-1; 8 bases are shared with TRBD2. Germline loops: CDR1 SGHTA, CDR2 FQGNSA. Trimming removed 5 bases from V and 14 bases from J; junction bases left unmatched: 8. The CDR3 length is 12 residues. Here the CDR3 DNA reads TGTGCCAGCAGCCATCCGGGACTAGTAAAGTTCTTC. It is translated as CASSHPGLVKFF.

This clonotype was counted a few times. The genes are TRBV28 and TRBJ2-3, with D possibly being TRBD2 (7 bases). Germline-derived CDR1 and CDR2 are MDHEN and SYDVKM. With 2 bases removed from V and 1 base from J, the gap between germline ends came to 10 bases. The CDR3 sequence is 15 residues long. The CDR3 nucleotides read TGTGCCAGCAGTTTACCGGGGGGCGGCACAGATACGCAGTATTTT. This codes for CASSLPGGGTDTQYF.

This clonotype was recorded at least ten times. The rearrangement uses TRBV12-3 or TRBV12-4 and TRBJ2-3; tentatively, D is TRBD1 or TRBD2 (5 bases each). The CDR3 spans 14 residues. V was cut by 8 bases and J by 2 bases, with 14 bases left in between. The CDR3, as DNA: TGTGCCAGCTGGAGTCCGGGGCTCACAGATACGCAGTATTTT. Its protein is CASWSPGLTDTQYF.

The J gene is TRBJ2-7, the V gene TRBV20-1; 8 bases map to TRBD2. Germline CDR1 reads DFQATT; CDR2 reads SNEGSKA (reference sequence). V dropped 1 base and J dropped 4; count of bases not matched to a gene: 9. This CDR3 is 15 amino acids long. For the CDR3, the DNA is TGCAGTGCTAGAGGGAGCGGGAGTCAGGAGTACGAGCAGTACTTC. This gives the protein CSARGSGSQEYEQYF.

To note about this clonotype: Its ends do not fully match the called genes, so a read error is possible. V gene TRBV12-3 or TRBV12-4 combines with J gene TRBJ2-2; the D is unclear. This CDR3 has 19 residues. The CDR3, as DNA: TGTACCAGCAGCCGTCCCAATAGGCTCGGCGGAAGAAACACCGGGGAGCTGTTTTTT. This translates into CTSSRPNRLGGRNTGELFF.

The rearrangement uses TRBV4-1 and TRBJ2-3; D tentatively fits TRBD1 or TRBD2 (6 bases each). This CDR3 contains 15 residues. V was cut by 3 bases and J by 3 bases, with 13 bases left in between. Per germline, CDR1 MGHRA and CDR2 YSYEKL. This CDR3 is CASSQVWGATDTQYF. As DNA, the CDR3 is TGCGCCAGCAGCCAGGTCTGGGGGGCGACAGATACGCAGTATTTT.

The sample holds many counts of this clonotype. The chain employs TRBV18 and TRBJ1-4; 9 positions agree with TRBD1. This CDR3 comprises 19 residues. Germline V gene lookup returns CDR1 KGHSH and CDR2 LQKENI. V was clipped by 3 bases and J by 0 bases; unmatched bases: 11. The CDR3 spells CASSPLPTGGIATNEKLFF. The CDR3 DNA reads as TGTGCCAGCTCACCCCTCCCGACAGGGGGGATTGCAACTAATGAAAAACTGTTTTTT.

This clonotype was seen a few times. The CDR3 loop reads CASSLGHSAKNIQYF. In DNA form, the CDR3 reads TGTGCCAGCAGTTTGGGGCACTCCGCCAAAAACATTCAGTACTTC. The chain joins TRBV7-8 to TRBJ2-4, with D possibly being TRBD1 (5 bases). The CDR3 is 15 amino acids. The V gene lost 6 bases and the J gene lost 1 base, with 13 bases spanning the gap. Germline V CDR1 and CDR2: SGHVS, FQNEAQ. The whole variable domain, remainder taken from reference TRBV7-8 and TRBJ2-4, is GAGVSQSPRYKVAKRGQDVALRCDPISGHVSLFWYQQALGQGPEFLTYFQNEAQLDKSGLPSDRFFAERPEGSVSTLKIQRTQQEDSAVYLCASSLGHSAKNIQYFGAGTRLSVL.

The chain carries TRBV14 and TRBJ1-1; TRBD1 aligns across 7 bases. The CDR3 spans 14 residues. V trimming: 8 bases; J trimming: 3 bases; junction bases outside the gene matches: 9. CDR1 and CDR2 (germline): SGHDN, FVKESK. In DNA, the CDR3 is TGTGCCAGCCGTGGCCAGGGGGTGGACACTGAAGCTTTCTTT. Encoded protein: CASRGQGVDTEAFF.

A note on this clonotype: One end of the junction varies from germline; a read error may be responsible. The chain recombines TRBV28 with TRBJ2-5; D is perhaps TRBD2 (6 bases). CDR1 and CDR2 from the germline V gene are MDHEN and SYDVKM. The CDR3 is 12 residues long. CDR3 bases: TGTGCCACCGGGGACTCCCAATTTTACCTTAATTTC. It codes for CATGDSQFYLNF.

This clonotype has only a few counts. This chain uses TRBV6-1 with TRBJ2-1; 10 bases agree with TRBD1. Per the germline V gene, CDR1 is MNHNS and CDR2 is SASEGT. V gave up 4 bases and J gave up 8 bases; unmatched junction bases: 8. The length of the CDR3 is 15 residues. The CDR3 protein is CASSVSGTGAHEQFF. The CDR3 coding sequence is TGTGCCAGCAGTGTTTCCGGGACAGGGGCCCATGAGCAGTTCTTC.